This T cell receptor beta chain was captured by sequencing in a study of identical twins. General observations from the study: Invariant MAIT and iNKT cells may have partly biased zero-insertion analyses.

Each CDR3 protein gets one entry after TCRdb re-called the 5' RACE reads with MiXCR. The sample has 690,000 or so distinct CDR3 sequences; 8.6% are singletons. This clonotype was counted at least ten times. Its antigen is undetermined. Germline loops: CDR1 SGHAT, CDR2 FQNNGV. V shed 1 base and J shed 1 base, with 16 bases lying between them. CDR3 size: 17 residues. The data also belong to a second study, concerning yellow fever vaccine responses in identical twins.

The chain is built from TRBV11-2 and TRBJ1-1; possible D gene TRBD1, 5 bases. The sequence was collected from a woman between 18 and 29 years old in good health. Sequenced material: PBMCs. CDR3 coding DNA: TGTGCCAGCAGCTTAGTTGGGGGAAGAGGGAAGAACACTGAAGCTTTCTTT. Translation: CASSLVGGRGKNTEAFF.